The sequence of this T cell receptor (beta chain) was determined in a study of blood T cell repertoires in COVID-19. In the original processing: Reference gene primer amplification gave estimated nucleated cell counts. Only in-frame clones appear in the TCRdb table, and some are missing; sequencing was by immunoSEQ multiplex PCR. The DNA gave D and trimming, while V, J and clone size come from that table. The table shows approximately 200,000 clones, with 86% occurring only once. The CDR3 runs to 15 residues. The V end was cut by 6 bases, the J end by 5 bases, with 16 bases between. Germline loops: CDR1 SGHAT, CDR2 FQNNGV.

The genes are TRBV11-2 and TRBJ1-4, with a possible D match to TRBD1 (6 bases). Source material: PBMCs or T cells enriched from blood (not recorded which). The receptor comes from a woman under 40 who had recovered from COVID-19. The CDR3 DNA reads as TGTGCCAGCAGTCGTTCGGACAGCCCAAATGAAAAACTGTTTTTT. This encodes CASSRSDSPNEKLFF.